The 8 T cell receptor beta chains below come from one sample, sequenced in a study of CD8+ T cells in alopecia areata. Reverse transcription of extracted RNA yielded cDNA, which provided the sequencing template. The assay was immunoSEQ multiplex PCR, and TCRdb's table has in-frame clones only and misses some. Of just over 150,000 clones listed, 40% to 65% were seen once; the top ten hold approximately 19%. Sequenced material: CD8+ T cells sorted from blood, taken at week 0. All receptors derive from a human donor with alopecia areata.

The chain uses TRBV30 and TRBJ2-7, with D unclear. The germline V gene has CDR1 GTSNPN and CDR2 SVGIG (reference sequence). V dropped 2 bases and J dropped 2 bases, with 7 bases sitting between them. The CDR3 is 12 amino acids. In nucleotides, the CDR3 is TGTGCCTGGAGTTTTGGGACCTACGAGCAGTACTTC. This sequence encodes CAWSFGTYEQYF.

This clone was seen only a few times. The rearrangement uses TRBV4-1 and TRBJ1-5, with D uncertain. The V gene lost 0 bases and the J gene lost 4 bases, with 10 bases spanning the gap. Germline loops: CDR1 MGHRA, CDR2 YSYEKL. The CDR3 loop spans 15 amino acids. This CDR3 is CASSQDVRENQPQHF. For the CDR3, the DNA is TGCGCCAGCAGCCAAGATGTCCGAGAAAATCAGCCCCAGCATTTT.

The V and J genes are TRBV15 and TRBJ1-4; D is uncertain. The CDR3 sequence is 12 residues long. Germline loops: CDR1 LNHNV, CDR2 YYDKDF (reference sequence). Trimming stripped 6 bases from V and 4 bases from J, with 6 bases between. CDR3 nucleotides: TGTGCCACCAGGGTCCATAATGAAAAACTGTTTTTT. Amino acid sequence: CATRVHNEKLFF.

This clone showed up just a few times. The CDR3 nucleotides are TGTGCCAGCAGCTCCCGGACAGGCCGCTACGAGCAGTACTTC. Translation gives CASSSRTGRYEQYF. This chain uses TRBV13 with TRBJ2-7; 7 bases map to TRBD1. Unmatched junction bases numbered 6, after V lost 4 bases and J lost 3 bases. The CDR3 contains 14 residues. Germline-derived CDR1 and CDR2 are PRHDT and FYEKMQ (reference sequence).

The gene calls are TRBV7-9 and TRBJ2-7, with D uncertain. CDR1 and CDR2 (germline): SEHNR, FQNEAQ (reference sequence). The CDR3 consists of 14 residues. Trimming stripped 1 base from V and 1 base from J, with 8 bases between. CDR3 loop: CASSLDPRSYEQYF. CDR3 DNA: TGTGCCAGCAGCTTAGACCCAAGATCCTACGAGCAGTACTTC.

The chain employs TRBV4-1 and TRBJ1-2, with unresolved D. CDR3 length equals 13 residues. V lost 0 bases and J lost 1, with 3 bases in between. CDR1 is MGHRA and CDR2 is YSYEKL in the germline V gene. The CDR3, as DNA: TGCGCCAGCAGCCAAGACAGTAACTATGGCTACACCTTC. This codes for CASSQDSNYGYTF.

J is TRBJ2-5 and V is TRBV13; 8 nucleotides line up with TRBD1. The CDR3 consists of 14 residues. Unmatched junction bases numbered 2, after V lost 0 bases and J lost 5 bases. In germline, CDR1 is PRHDT, CDR2 FYEKMQ (reference sequence). The CDR3 DNA follows: TGTGCCAGCAGCTTAGGCCGGACAGGGGAGACCCAGTACTTC. It encodes CASSLGRTGETQYF.

V is TRBV7-8 and J is TRBJ1-2; no clear D. In germline, CDR1 is SGHVS, CDR2 FQNEAQ. Trimming stripped 1 base from V and 4 bases from J, with 7 bases between. The CDR3 loop spans 13 amino acids. The CDR3 DNA reads TGTGCCAGCAGCTTAGAGGCAGTCTATGGCTACACCTTC. This encodes CASSLEAVYGYTF.